The next 22 T cell receptor beta chains were all read from a single sample in a study of Ad26.COV2.S vaccination and SARS-CoV-2 variants. Generated by immunoSEQ multiplex PCR, the TCRdb table keeps only in-frame clones and is missing some. The sample contains roughly 380,000 clones, around 86% of which appear only once. Treatment denoted: about 20 received Ad26.COV2.S at low or high dose, single or two shots; 5 received placebo; per-sample allocation not given. Repertoires come from day 63 after the first vaccine or placebo injection. The sequencing used peripheral blood, collected in a trial of Ad26.COV2.S vaccine versus placebo. Receptors were obtained from a person between 18 and 60 years old who received the Ad26.COV2.S COVID-19 vaccine or a placebo.

This clone was seen only once. The chain uses TRBV6-6 and TRBJ1-2; tentative D call: TRBD1 (5 bases). V dropped 2 bases and J dropped 5 bases, with 15 bases sitting between them. The CDR3 sequence is 15 residues long. In germline, CDR1 is MNHNY, CDR2 SVGAGI (reference sequence). In DNA form, the CDR3 reads TGTGCCAGCAGTTACGGGACCGATCTAGGGTATGGCTACACCTTC. Protein sequence: CASSYGTDLGYGYTF.

The V call is TRBV5-6, the J call TRBJ1-2; D ambiguous. The germline V gene encodes CDR1 SGHDT and CDR2 YYEEEE. V was trimmed by 6 bases and J by 6 bases, leaving 21 bases between them. The CDR3 totals 15 residues. Here the CDR3 reads CASTPLTDPLHGYTF. DNA for the CDR3: TGTGCCAGCACCCCCCTCACGGACCCTCTACATGGCTACACCTTC.

The chain uses TRBV7-9 and TRBJ1-5, with D possibly matching TRBD1 (5 bases). Germline V lookup: CDR1 SEHNR, CDR2 FQNEAQ (reference sequence). CDR3 length: 13 residues. Trimming left V 5 bases short and J 2 bases short, with 7 bases between. The DNA of the CDR3 is TGTGCCAGCAGCACGGGGGGCAATCAGCCCCAGCATTTT. This gives the protein CASSTGGNQPQHF.

The count of this clone is one. The chain uses TRBV11-3 and TRBJ2-2; D is possibly TRBD1 or TRBD2 (5 bases each). This CDR3 contains 14 residues. V gave up 4 bases and J gave up 7 bases, with 13 bases separating them. Germline assignment: CDR1 SGHNT and CDR2 YENEEA. CDR3 protein: CASSSRDGIGELFF. CDR3 bases: TGTGCCAGCAGCTCCAGGGACGGGATCGGGGAGCTGTTTTTT.

This chain links TRBV18 with TRBJ1-6, with no clear D. Per germline, CDR1 KGHSH and CDR2 LQKENI. The CDR3 sequence is 14 residues long. V was trimmed by 2 bases and J by 10 bases, leaving 12 bases between them. The CDR3 DNA sequence: TGTGCCAGCTCACCAGGGAGGCTAGAATCACCCCTCCACTTT. It codes for CASSPGRLESPLHF.

The chain is built from TRBV27 and TRBJ1-2; D is possibly TRBD1 (5 bases). Germline loops: CDR1 MNHEY, CDR2 SMNVEV (reference sequence). The V end was cut by 5 bases, the J end by 4 bases, with 11 bases between. CDR3 size: 13 residues. In DNA, the CDR3 is TGTGCCAGCAGTCCCGACAGTGGCTATGGCTACACCTTC. Translation gives CASSPDSGYGYTF.

V usage is TRBV7-9 and J usage is TRBJ2-7, with D perhaps matching TRBD2 (6 bases). The CDR3 runs to 14 residues. With 1 base removed from V and 5 bases from J, the gap between germline ends came to 12 bases. CDR1 and CDR2 (germline): SEHNR, FQNEAQ (reference sequence). The CDR3 loop reads CASSLVAGSDEQYF. The CDR3 nucleotides read TGTGCCAGCAGCTTAGTAGCCGGGAGTGACGAGCAGTACTTC.

The CDR3 here is CASSHGRPRNYGYTF. The DNA of the CDR3 is TGCGCCAGCAGCCACGGACGTCCGAGGAACTATGGCTACACCTTC. The chain recombines TRBV5-1 with TRBJ1-2; no clear D gene. V shed 4 bases and J shed 2 bases, with 15 bases lying between them. The CDR3 has 15 amino acids. Per the germline V gene, CDR1 is SGHRS and CDR2 is YFSETQ.

The V and J genes are TRBV5-8 and TRBJ2-3; weak D call: TRBD2 (5 bases). Germline V gene sequence: CDR1 SGHTS, CDR2 YDEGEE. V lost 0 bases and J lost 0, with 11 bases in between. The CDR3 totals 16 residues. As DNA, the CDR3 is TGTGCCAGCAGCTTGGGCCGCGGGCTGAGCACAGATACGCAGTATTTT. This translates into CASSLGRGLSTDTQYF.

This chain's CDR3 is CASSVGGASRPSTDTQYF. DNA for the CDR3: TGTGCCAGCAGCGTAGGAGGGGCTAGCAGACCTAGCACAGATACGCAGTATTTT. This chain uses TRBV9 with TRBJ2-3; D tentatively reads TRBD1 or TRBD2 (5 bases each). The CDR3 totals 18 residues. The ends were cut back, 0 bases at V and 0 bases at J, with 17 bases in the middle. Per germline, CDR1 SGDLS and CDR2 YYNGEE. The full variable domain, with the rest looked up from reference TRBV9 and TRBJ2-3, is DSGVTQTPKHLITATGQRVTLRCSPRSGDLSVYWYQQSLDQGLQFLIQYYNGEERAKGNILERFSAQQFPDLHSELNLSSLELGDSALYFCASSVGGASRPSTDTQYFGPGTRLTVL.

The chain combines TRBV7-8 with TRBJ1-1; weak D call: TRBD1 (5 bases). Trimming removed 5 bases at V and 5 bases at J, with 15 bases between. The germline V gene has CDR1 SGHVS and CDR2 FQNEAQ. The CDR3 has 14 residues. This chain's CDR3 is CASSEPGLETEAFF. In nucleotides, the CDR3 is TGTGCCAGCAGCGAACCGGGACTCGAGACTGAAGCTTTCTTT.

The chain joins TRBV6-2 or TRBV6-3 to TRBJ1-2; D is ambiguous. Germline lookup yields CDR1 MNHEY and CDR2 SVGEGT. V was cut by 6 bases and J by 7 bases, with 9 bases left in between. The CDR3 consists of 11 residues. The CDR3 is CASSQLRGYTF. CDR3 nucleotide sequence: TGTGCCAGCAGCCAACTCCGTGGCTACACCTTC.

CDR3 in amino acids: CASSPRQGDQPQHF. The CDR3 coding sequence is TGTGCCAGCTCACCCCGACAGGGGGATCAGCCCCAGCATTTT. The rearrangement links TRBV18 to TRBJ1-5; TRBD1 matches 9 bases. CDR1 is KGHSH and CDR2 is LQKENI in the germline V gene. CDR3 length: 14 residues. The J segment lost 5 bases and the V segment lost 3 bases, leaving 2 bases of the junction unmatched.

The rearrangement links TRBV25-1 to TRBJ2-3; possibly TRBD1 for D (5 bases). Trimming left V 5 bases short and J 1 base short, with 7 bases between. The CDR3 spans 13 residues. Germline V gene lookup returns CDR1 MGHDK and CDR2 SYGVNS. The DNA for the CDR3 is TGTGCCAGCAGTCTCAGGGGCACAGATACGCAGTATTTT. As protein: CASSLRGTDTQYF.

The V and J genes are TRBV30 and TRBJ2-5; TRBD1 matches at 7 bases. V lost 2 bases to trimming and J lost 3 bases; unmatched junction nucleotides: 6. The germline gives CDR1 GTSNPN, CDR2 SVGIG (reference sequence). CDR3 size: 14 residues. CDR3 coding DNA: TGTGCCTGGAGTACCGGGACAGCTGAAGAGACCCAGTACTTC. It codes for CAWSTGTAEETQYF.

This rearrangement joins TRBV6-5 to TRBJ2-7, with a possible D match to TRBD2 (6 bases). The V end was cut by 3 bases, the J end by 6 bases, with 12 bases between. Per the germline V gene, CDR1 is MNHEY and CDR2 is SVGAGI. The CDR3 covers 13 residues. CDR3 sequence (DNA): TGTGCCAGCAGTTATGGGACTGGACTCGAGCAGTACTTC. As protein: CASSYGTGLEQYF.

The rearrangement links TRBV20-1 to TRBJ2-7; a weak D match, TRBD1 (6 bases). The germline V and J ends were trimmed by 3 bases and 0 bases, with 15 bases remaining between them. The length of the CDR3 is 15 residues. CDR1 is DFQATT and CDR2 is SNEGSKA in the germline V gene (reference sequence). CDR3 loop: CSASWSQGSSYEQYF. CDR3 bases: TGCAGTGCTAGTTGGAGTCAGGGGAGCTCCTACGAGCAGTACTTC.

The chain recombines TRBV12-5 with TRBJ2-3, with D possibly being TRBD2 (6 bases). Trimming took 0 bases from V and 1 from J, leaving 14 bases between them. CDR1 and CDR2 (germline): LGHNT, FRNRAP. The length of the CDR3 is 17 residues. The CDR3 nucleotides read TGTGCTAGTGGTTTGGTGGTAGGGCGGGGCGGCACAGATACGCAGTATTTT. Protein product: CASGLVVGRGGTDTQYF.

The chain uses TRBV29-1 and TRBJ1-4; the D is unclear. CDR3 length equals 12 residues. Looked up from germline, CDR1 is SQVTM and CDR2 is ANQGSEA. V was pared by 0 bases and J by 10 bases, with 9 bases between. The CDR3 coding sequence is TGCAGCGTTGAAGAGGAACGTGGAAAACTGTTTTTT. This encodes CSVEEERGKLFF.

CDR3 amino acids: CASSPRLAGEITDTQYF. The CDR3 DNA follows: TGTGCCAGCAGCCCTCGACTAGCGGGGGAGATCACAGATACGCAGTATTTT. This sequence joins TRBV7-8 and TRBJ2-3; 12 nucleotides match TRBD2. J was trimmed by 2 bases and V by 5 bases; bases with no gene match: 8. The germline V gene encodes CDR1 SGHVS and CDR2 FQNEAQ. CDR3 length: 17 amino acids.

This chain joins TRBV30 and TRBJ1-1; D perhaps matches TRBD1 (6 bases). The germline CDR1 and CDR2 sequences are GTSNPN and SVGIG (reference sequence). V lost 0 bases and J 1 base, leaving 9 bases between the germline ends. CDR3 length equals 14 residues. The CDR3 here is CAWSVDSSNTEAFF. The CDR3, as DNA: TGTGCCTGGAGTGTGGACAGCTCGAACACTGAAGCTTTCTTT.

The chain links TRBV7-3 to TRBJ2-3, with 11 bases matching TRBD2. Losses at the gene ends were 4 bases for V and 1 base for J; bases not matched to a gene: 13. Per germline, CDR1 SGHTA and CDR2 FQGTGA. CDR3 length: 19 amino acids. For the CDR3, the DNA is TGTGCCAGCAGCTCTAAGCCAACTAGCGGGGGCCAGCGCACAGATACGCAGTATTTT. Its protein product is CASSSKPTSGGQRTDTQYF.